This T cell receptor (beta chain) is drawn from a study of shared clonotypes between healthy human individuals. Study at large: The donor pool was made up of two women and a few men aged 18 to 49. Study results and caveats: There were few donors, and this limited the genetic and exposure-history diversity represented. Larger estimated richness was generally recorded for naive subsets relative to memory subsets.

Concerning this clone: Its antigen remains unidentified.

The method was immunoSEQ multiplex PCR; TCRdb's version includes in-frame clones alone and lacks a portion of them. The table records 2.5 million or so clones, more than 80% of them present only once. CDR3 size: 14 residues. V was clipped by 1 base and J by 5 bases, with 12 bases between them. Germline CDR1 GTSNPN, CDR2 SVGIG (reference sequence). The TCR originated in a man aged 18 to 35 in good health. The specimen was naive CD4+ T cells sorted from blood. The sample's subset: CD45RA+ positively selected. The chain joins TRBV30 to TRBJ1-5; D remains unclear. This CDR3 reads CAWSGGYLHQPQHF. DNA of the CDR3: TGTGCCTGGAGTGGTGGTTACCTACATCAGCCCCAGCATTTT.